This T cell receptor (beta chain) originates from a study of cytomegalovirus exposure and HLA in healthy donors. Study findings and constraints: The classifier reportedly diagnosed cytomegalovirus status with high specificity and sensitivity.

Notes on this clone: Its antigen is unidentified.

Measured with immunoSEQ multiplex PCR; TCRdb has only the in-frame clones, and not every one. The sample carries about 160,000 clones, around four fifths recorded once. CDR3 length equals 16 residues. Trimming cost V 1 base and J 5 bases; bases outside gene matches: 5. Germline V CDR1 and CDR2: SGHVS, FQNEAQ. This chain uses TRBV7-8 with TRBJ2-5; 12 bases line up with TRBD1. This TCR was recovered from a man aged 25 to 45 in good health and CMV-seropositive. Sequencing was carried out using PBMCs. DNA for the CDR3: TGTGCCAGCAGCTTAGGAGGGGGACAGGGGGCCGAGACCCAGTACTTC. This encodes CASSLGGGQGAETQYF.